Each of the 21 T cell receptor beta chains below was sequenced from the same sample in a study of blood T cell dynamics during melanoma immunotherapy. Data came from immunoSEQ multiplex PCR; TCRdb stores just in-frame clones and leaves some out. The repertoire consists of fewer than 20,000 clones, with about 95% occurring once and the leading ten covering 0.21%. Time point of the sample: week 3, after first cycle of checkpoint inhibitor. The source material was effector memory CD8+ T cells from blood, sampled from a patient treated with checkpoint blockade. Every receptor here comes from a human donor with melanoma.

The chain carries TRBV9 and TRBJ1-2; possibly TRBD1 for D (5 bases). Germline assignment: CDR1 SGDLS and CDR2 YYNGEE. V dropped 4 bases and J dropped 0 bases, with 22 bases sitting between them. The CDR3 loop spans 18 amino acids. Here the CDR3 DNA reads TGTGCCAGCAGCCTTCATTTGGGACCCCTGGATGCTAACTATGGCTACACCTTC. Translated, it gives CASSLHLGPLDANYGYTF.

The chain carries TRBV7-8 and TRBJ2-2, with D maybe TRBD1 (7 bases). Germline lookup yields CDR1 SGHVS and CDR2 FQNEAQ. V was clipped by 7 bases and J by 5 bases, with 17 bases between them. The CDR3 has 15 amino acids. This CDR3 is CASNAGGRRTGELFF. The CDR3 region has the DNA TGTGCCAGCAACGCAGGGGGGAGGCGGACCGGGGAGCTGTTTTTT. Based on the CDR3 plus reference TRBV7-8 and TRBJ2-2, the full variable domain is GAGVSQSPRYKVAKRGQDVALRCDPISGHVSLFWYQQALGQGPEFLTYFQNEAQLDKSGLPSDRFFAERPEGSVSTLKIQRTQQEDSAVYLCASNAGGRRTGELFFGEGSRLTVL.

In this sample, this clone turned up once. The chain recombines TRBV9 with TRBJ2-2; D gene ambiguous. There are 12 residues in the CDR3. The V end was cut by 0 bases, the J end by 7 bases, with 4 bases between. The germline CDR1 and CDR2 sequences are SGDLS and YYNGEE. Here the CDR3 reads CASSVGGGELFF. CDR3 in DNA: TGTGCCAGCAGCGTAGGGGGCGGGGAGCTGTTTTTT.

J is TRBJ1-1 and V is TRBV7-9; a weak D match, TRBD1 (6 bases). This CDR3 has 13 amino acids. Germline V gene data show CDR1 as SEHNR and CDR2 as FQNEAQ (reference sequence). V was shortened by 5 bases and J by 6 bases, with 13 bases between the two germline ends. The CDR3 sequence is CASSPQGWPEAFF. CDR3 DNA: TGTGCCAGCAGCCCCCAGGGGTGGCCTGAAGCTTTCTTT.

J is TRBJ2-6 and V is TRBV6-6; D ambiguous. The CDR3 extends over 12 amino acids. Germline CDR1 is MNHNY and CDR2 is SVGAGI (reference sequence). V shed 11 bases and J shed 3 bases, with 8 bases lying between them. The chain's CDR3 is CASLGGANVLTF. CDR3 coding DNA: TGTGCCTCCTTAGGTGGGGCCAACGTCCTGACTTTC.

The chain couples TRBV7-6 to TRBJ2-1; TRBD1 is a possible D gene (6 bases). The CDR3 sequence is 15 residues long. The V end was cut by 4 bases, the J end by 2 bases, with 12 bases between. The germline gives CDR1 SGHVS, CDR2 FNYEAQ. The CDR3 spells CASSSRQVAYNEQFF. CDR3 DNA sequence: TGTGCCAGCAGCTCAAGACAGGTGGCCTACAATGAGCAGTTCTTC.

The J gene is TRBJ2-3, the V gene TRBV9; the D call may be TRBD1 or TRBD2 (7 bases each). The CDR3 runs 14 residues. Germline values: CDR1 SGDLS, CDR2 YYNGEE. Trimming took off 4 bases at V and 4 bases at J, with 13 bases between the two ends. The CDR3: CASSPSGGADTQYF. DNA of the CDR3: TGTGCCAGCAGCCCCTCAGGGGGGGCAGATACGCAGTATTTT.

V and J are TRBV28 and TRBJ2-5; the match to TRBD1 covers 8 bases. V lost 4 bases to trimming and J lost 1 base; unmatched junction nucleotides: 2. Germline CDR1 MDHEN, CDR2 SYDVKM. CDR3 length: 14 residues. This CDR3 reads CASSSGTGQETQYF. The CDR3 region has the DNA TGTGCCAGCAGTTCCGGGACAGGCCAAGAGACCCAGTACTTC.

V usage is TRBV4-1 and J usage is TRBJ1-5, with D perhaps TRBD1 (6 bases). The CDR3 length is 14 residues. V was pared by 3 bases and J by 4 bases, with 10 bases between. Germline V gives CDR1 MGHRA, CDR2 YSYEKL. The CDR3 spells CASSHRQENQPQHF. The CDR3 DNA reads TGCGCCAGCAGCCATCGACAGGAGAATCAGCCCCAGCATTTT.

V gene TRBV28 combines with J gene TRBJ2-7, with D possibly TRBD1 on 6 matching bases. Trimming left V 4 bases short and J 2 bases short, with 18 bases between. This CDR3 region has 16 residues. The V gene's germline CDR1 is MDHEN and CDR2 SYDVKM. The CDR3, as DNA: TGTGCCAGCAGTTCCTGGGTAGGGGACACAACCTACGAGCAGTACTTC. Translation gives CASSSWVGDTTYEQYF.

To note about this clone: At one end, the junction sequence differs from germline, possibly due to a read error. The chain is built from TRBV7-7 and TRBJ1-3; D gene ambiguous. Germline loops: CDR1 SSHAT, CDR2 FNYEAQ (reference sequence). This CDR3 contains 13 residues. CDR3 sequence: CASSPGAGNTIYF. The CDR3 nucleotides are TGTGCTAGCAGCCCCGGCGCTGGGAACACCATATATTTT.

This clone was seen just once. The chain couples TRBV2 to TRBJ1-1; no clear D gene. Trimming stripped 7 bases from V and 3 bases from J, with 18 bases between. CDR1 SNHLY and CDR2 FYNNEI come from the germline V gene. This CDR3 spans 15 amino acids. The chain's CDR3 is CASIHSGLRDTEAFF. CDR3 bases: TGTGCCAGCATCCATTCAGGTCTCCGGGACACTGAAGCTTTCTTT.

This clone appeared a single time. This chain joins TRBV7-8 and TRBJ1-5; D ambiguous. The germline V and J ends were trimmed by 1 base and 4 bases, with 11 bases remaining between them. The CDR3 covers 15 residues. Germline V CDR1 and CDR2: SGHVS, FQNEAQ. The CDR3 DNA is TGTGCCAGCAGCTTAGTGGGGTCATTTAATCAGCCCCAGCATTTT. It specifies CASSLVGSFNQPQHF. The full variable domain, in which reference TRBV7-8 and TRBJ1-5 provide the parts outside the CDR3, is GAGVSQSPRYKVAKRGQDVALRCDPISGHVSLFWYQQALGQGPEFLTYFQNEAQLDKSGLPSDRFFAERPEGSVSTLKIQRTQQEDSAVYLCASSLVGSFNQPQHFGDGTRLSIL.

The chain combines TRBV28 with TRBJ2-6, with a weak D call TRBD1 (5 bases). Trimming shortened V by 1 base and J by 4 bases, and 8 bases separated the two germline ends. CDR1 is MDHEN, CDR2 SYDVKM, per germline. The CDR3 sequence is 15 residues long. For the CDR3, the DNA is TGTGCCAGCAGTTTATACAGGTGGGGGGCCAACGTCCTGACTTTC. The encoded protein is CASSLYRWGANVLTF.

V is TRBV7-9 and J is TRBJ1-2, with unresolved D. Per germline, CDR1 SEHNR and CDR2 FQNEAQ (reference sequence). Trimming left V 4 bases short and J 8 bases short, with 14 bases between. The CDR3 spans 13 residues. The CDR3: CASSSLRPGGYTF. CDR3 nucleotide sequence: TGTGCCAGCAGCTCCCTCCGACCGGGCGGCTACACCTTC.

This chain links TRBV9 with TRBJ2-7; TRBD1 or TRBD2 may be the D gene (6 bases each). In germline, CDR1 is SGDLS, CDR2 YYNGEE. CDR3 length: 14 residues. Trimming removed 3 bases at V and 3 bases at J, with 13 bases between. The CDR3 loop reads CASSAYREDYEQYF. In nucleotides, the CDR3 is TGTGCCAGCAGCGCATACAGGGAGGACTACGAGCAGTACTTC. Drawing the rest from reference TRBV9 and TRBJ2-7, the complete variable domain is DSGVTQTPKHLITATGQRVTLRCSPRSGDLSVYWYQQSLDQGLQFLIQYYNGEERAKGNILERFSAQQFPDLHSELNLSSLELGDSALYFCASSAYREDYEQYFGPGTRLTVT.

The genes are TRBV19 and TRBJ1-5; no clear D gene. V lost 3 bases and J 7 bases, leaving 13 bases between the germline ends. This CDR3 contains 14 residues. The V gene's germline CDR1 is LNHDA and CDR2 SQIVND (reference sequence). CDR3 protein: CASSMYLGGQPQHF. CDR3 DNA sequence: TGTGCCAGTAGTATGTATTTGGGTGGGCAGCCCCAGCATTTT.

On this clone: The junction does not match germline at one end; this may be a read error. This rearrangement joins TRBV6-6 to TRBJ1-1; D is unclear. CDR3 length equals 11 residues. Germline CDR1 reads MNHNY; CDR2 reads SVGAGI (reference sequence). CDR3 sequence: CASSYGTVESF. Written as DNA, the CDR3 is TGTGCCAGCAGTTACGGTACGGTAGAAAGCTTT.

This clone is a singleton in its sample. The DNA of the CDR3 is TGTGCCAGCAGTTTACGGGGCCCCGTCCCGGTCTATGGCTACACCTTC. Its translation: CASSLRGPVPVYGYTF. The J gene is TRBJ1-2, the V gene TRBV27, with D perhaps TRBD1 (5 bases). The germline V and J ends were trimmed by 2 bases and 4 bases, with 17 bases remaining between them. CDR3 length: 16 amino acids. Germline CDR1 and CDR2: MNHEY and SMNVEV (reference sequence).

J is TRBJ2-3 and V is TRBV13; tentatively, D is TRBD1 or TRBD2 (5 bases each). The germline CDR1 and CDR2 sequences are PRHDT and FYEKMQ (reference sequence). The CDR3 covers 14 residues. Trimming took 0 bases from V and 8 from J, leaving 12 bases between them. The CDR3 DNA reads as TGTGCCAGCAGCTTAGGGCTAGCCCAGGGTACGCAGTATTTT. Protein: CASSLGLAQGTQYF.

The CDR3 reads CASSLGSGSYEQYF. For the CDR3, the DNA is TGCGCCAGCAGCTTGGGTAGCGGGAGCTACGAGCAGTACTTC. The chain joins TRBV5-1 to TRBJ2-7; 9 bases fit TRBD2. In germline, CDR1 is SGHRS, CDR2 YFSETQ. This CDR3 comprises 14 residues. Trimming cost V 0 bases and J 3 bases; bases outside gene matches: 1.